One sample yielded the 8 T cell receptor beta chains listed below, sequenced in a study of tumor and adjacent non-tumor tissue in lung cancer. RNA was extracted from bulk tissue without any cell sorting. More than 3 cm separated this lung sample from the edge of the tumor. Three rounds of nested PCR, following a modified ARM-PCR protocol, produced the TCRbeta library. A single record per CDR3 protein comes from TCRdb applying MiXCR to the multiplex PCR reads. The sample lists 48,000 or so distinct CDR3 sequences; 60% to 65% were seen once. The sequencing sample was made of distant non-tumor lung tissue. The receptor source for this set is a woman in her 70s with non-small cell lung cancer.

The chain employs TRBV20-1 and TRBJ2-2; D possibly corresponds to TRBD2 (7 bases). Between the trimmed V and J ends, which lost 2 bases and 5 bases, there was a span of 27 bases. The CDR3 totals 19 residues. CDR1 and CDR2 (germline): DFQATT, SNEGSKA (reference sequence). CDR3 in DNA: TGCAGTGCTAGATCTGGCGCCCGAGGGGGGAGGGCGGGTACCGGGGAGCTGTTTTTT. Translating it yields CSARSGARGGRAGTGELFF.

About this clonotype itself: This is likely a read error, given that the CDR3 carries no conserved phenylalanine or tryptophan at its end. The V gene is TRBV12-3 or TRBV12-4, the J gene TRBJ1-1; D call uncertain. Trimming took off 6 bases at V and 1 base at J, with 15 bases between the two ends. The CDR3 spans 15 residues. CDR3 sequence reads: CASSHRLGSNTEAFL. CDR3 nucleotides: TGTGCCAGCAGCCACCGACTGGGGTCGAACACTGAAGCTTTCTTA.

This clonotype has a handful of counts. A single base separates this from a much larger clone, so it may be a read error. V usage is TRBV11-2 and J usage is TRBJ1-2; weak D call: TRBD1 (5 bases). The germline CDR1 and CDR2 sequences are SGHAT and FQNNGV. The CDR3 runs to 13 residues. The CDR3 sequence is CVSSSSGAYGYTF. In DNA, the CDR3 is TGTGTCAGCAGCTCCTCCGGGGCCTATGGCTACACCTTC.

With respect to this clonotype: Given a much more abundant clone one base away, this may be a read error. The chain employs TRBV20-1 and TRBJ2-7; 8 bases match TRBD1. CDR3 length: 13 amino acids. V lost 6 bases and J lost 9; bases outside the gene matches: 13. The germline V gene encodes CDR1 DFQATT and CDR2 SNEGSKA (reference sequence). CDR3: CSAPGQGAAGQYF. The CDR3 coding sequence is TGCAGTGCCCCCGGACAGGGAGCCGCCGGGCAGTACTTC.

About this clonotype itself: The conserved final phenylalanine or tryptophan is absent from the CDR3, which likely points to a read error. The chain is built from TRBV29-1 and TRBJ2-3; 7 bases are a match to TRBD2. The CDR3 covers 11 residues. Germline V CDR1 and CDR2: SQVTM, ANQGSEA. For the CDR3, the DNA is TGCAACGTTGAGTGGGAGGGAGGTCAGTATCTT. This codes for CNVEWEGGQYL.

This chain uses TRBV5-6 with TRBJ2-1; unclear D gene. Germline V CDR1 and CDR2: SGHDT, YYEEEE. CDR3 length: 13 residues. V lost 8 bases and J lost 7, with 16 bases in between. CDR3 DNA: TGTGCCAGGATCTCTGCTAGGGTTAATGAGCAGTTCTTC. Translating gives CARISARVNEQFF.

This clonotype was observed once. One end of the junction fails to match germline, which may point to a read error. The chain links TRBV6-1 to TRBJ2-3, with 12 bases matching TRBD2. CDR1 and CDR2 (germline): MNHNS, SASEGT. The CDR3 consists of 16 residues. For the CDR3, the DNA is TGTGTCAGTAGTGAATTACTAGCGGGAGGCACAGATACGCAATATTTT. Its protein is CVSSELLAGGTDTQYF.

This clonotype was counted between two and nine times. A much larger clone differs by one base, so this may be a read error. The CDR3 does not close with the conserved phenylalanine or tryptophan, likely indicating a read error. The rearrangement uses TRBV30 and TRBJ1-1; D gene ambiguous. Germline V CDR1 and CDR2: GTSNPN, SVGIG (reference sequence). The CDR3 spans 15 residues. Trimming cost V 0 bases and J 1 base, with 12 bases left between them. The DNA of the CDR3 is TGTGCCTGGAGTGTATCCACACAGCCGAACACTGAAGCTTTCCTT. Residues: CAWSVSTQPNTEAFL.